This TCR beta chain was identified in a study of T cells after yellow fever vaccination. About the research overall: With SMART-Seq v4 Ultra Low Input, the fractions containing low cell numbers were prepared. Study-level findings and limits: Re-detected after boosting: most primary clones, more than 95% of CD4 and 75% to 90% of CD8.

Germline V gene data show CDR1 as SGHVS and CDR2 as FNYEAQ. The V and J ends lost 3 bases and 5 bases respectively, with 12 bases between them. This CDR3 region has 14 residues. A process of 5'RACE template switching, which added a universal primer site and UMIs, was used to make TCR cDNA. TCRdb independently ran MiXCR on the 5' RACE reads; one entry per CDR3 protein. The sample includes 300,000 to 400,000 distinct CDR3 sequences, 8.7% of them seen just once. Comment on this clonotype: What it recognizes is unknown.

Material: PBMCs, obtained on the day of the first yellow fever vaccination. This chain connects TRBV7-6 to TRBJ2-3; D gene ambiguous. This sequence was found in a man aged 18 to 29 who received the YFV17D yellow fever vaccine. The CDR3 region is CASSLGPGGDTQYF. In DNA, the CDR3 is TGTGCCAGCAGCTTGGGTCCAGGCGGAGATACGCAGTATTTT.